A single sample gave rise to the 30 T cell receptor beta chains below, sequenced in a study of control samples from healthy donors and cancer patients (dated by TCRdb to the early 2020s). The protocol used for the library was the immunoSEQ multiplex PCR assay. TCRdb took over this immuneACCESS table, retaining in-frame rearrangements with V and J assigned. Such tables are incomplete; in checked studies, under half of the missing clones stem from an unresolved V gene, and the remainder is unexplained. For this sample there are about 100,000 clones; roughly 90% appear just once. 7.8% of the sample is held by the ten biggest clonotypes. The sequenced sample consisted of blood. Receptors originate from a man younger than 40 in good health.

For this clone: Other nucleotide sequences in the sample specify the same CDR3. The chain uses TRBV7-2 and TRBJ1-4, with no clear D. V was pared by 2 bases and J by 1 base, with 8 bases between. CDR3 length: 15 residues. The germline CDR1 and CDR2 sequences are SGHTA and FQGNSA. CDR3 sequence reads: CASSLRVGTNEKLFF. Written as DNA, the CDR3 is TGTGCCAGCAGCTTAAGGGTTGGAACTAATGAAAAACTGTTTTTT.

The chain has TRBV19 and TRBJ2-3, with D tentatively TRBD1 or TRBD2 (5 bases each). V lost 6 bases to trimming and J lost 0 bases, with 13 bases between them. The germline CDR1 and CDR2 sequences are LNHDA and SQIVND (reference sequence). The CDR3 sequence is 15 residues long. CDR3 protein: CASSTRGRSTDTQYF. The CDR3, as DNA: TGTGCCAGTAGCACCCGGGGCCGGAGCACAGATACGCAGTATTTT.

J is TRBJ1-2 and V is TRBV6-5; a weak D match, TRBD1 (5 bases). Germline CDR1 MNHEY, CDR2 SVGAGI. The CDR3 covers 13 residues. The V gene lost 7 bases and the J gene lost 14 bases, with 23 bases spanning the gap. The CDR3 DNA follows: TGTGCCAGCACGCTCCCTGGGACTATGACTAGGACCTTC. Translated, it gives CASTLPGTMTRTF.

The chain recombines TRBV5-4 with TRBJ1-1, with 10 bases fitting TRBD1. The CDR3 loop spans 14 amino acids. V lost 0 bases and J lost 7; bases outside the gene matches: 3. Per the germline V gene, CDR1 is SGHNT and CDR2 is YYREEE (reference sequence). The chain's CDR3 is CASSLGTGGFEAFF. DNA for the CDR3: TGTGCCAGCAGCTTGGGGACAGGGGGGTTTGAAGCTTTCTTT.

CDR3 nucleotides: TGTGCCGCCCAGCACTCTGGGGCCAACGTCCTGACTTTC. It codes for CAAQHSGANVLTF. The chain carries TRBV30 and TRBJ2-6; D not resolved. Trimming pared 8 bases from V and 0 bases from J, leaving 8 bases between. Germline V CDR1 and CDR2: GTSNPN, SVGIG (reference sequence). The CDR3 sequence is 13 residues long.

V usage is TRBV5-1 and J usage is TRBJ1-1, with 8 bases matching TRBD1. The CDR3 loop spans 14 amino acids. The V segment lost 4 bases and the J segment 0 bases; nucleotides outside the gene matches: 2. Germline CDR1 and CDR2: SGHRS and YFSETQ. The chain's CDR3 is CASSPDRVNTEAFF. In DNA, the CDR3 is TGCGCCAGCAGCCCGGACAGGGTGAACACTGAAGCTTTCTTT.

The J gene is TRBJ1-2, the V gene TRBV24-1; possible D gene TRBD1, 5 bases. Germline V gene data show CDR1 as KGHDR and CDR2 as SFDVKD. The CDR3 runs to 12 residues. The V gene lost 6 bases and the J gene lost 7 bases, with 11 bases spanning the gap. Here the CDR3 reads CATSRQGRGYTF. The CDR3 region has the DNA TGTGCCACCAGTCGGCAGGGACGTGGCTACACCTTC.

The chain employs TRBV28 and TRBJ1-3, with unresolved D. This CDR3 is 14 amino acids long. The germline V gene has CDR1 MDHEN and CDR2 SYDVKM. V was trimmed by 7 bases and J by 4 bases, leaving 14 bases between them. CDR3 nucleotides: TGTGCCAGCACCCCCATCGGGGTCGGAAACACCATATATTTT. As protein: CASTPIGVGNTIYF.

Only one count was recorded for this clone. The V gene is TRBV11-2, the J gene TRBJ1-4, with D uncertain. The V gene's germline CDR1 is SGHAT and CDR2 FQNNGV. The CDR3 covers 17 residues. Trimming pared 2 bases from V and 2 bases from J, leaving 15 bases between. The CDR3 sequence is CASSLTASGRTNEKLFF. The CDR3 region has the DNA TGTGCCAGCAGCTTAACAGCTTCGGGGAGGACTAATGAAAAACTGTTTTTT.

This clone was seen just once. CDR3 nucleotides: TGTGCCAGCAACCTAAGATACGGGAGCTCCTACGAGCAGTACTTC. It yields the protein CASNLRYGSSYEQYF. The V gene is TRBV21-1, the J gene TRBJ2-7; TRBD2 reflects the table's D call only, with no check against the DNA. TRBV21-1 is termed a pseudogene. The CDR3 extends over 15 amino acids.

This chain joins TRBV19 and TRBJ1-4; D perhaps matches TRBD1 (6 bases). The V end was cut by 6 bases, the J end by 3 bases, with 11 bases between. The CDR3 totals 14 residues. Germline V gene sequence: CDR1 LNHDA, CDR2 SQIVND (reference sequence). DNA for the CDR3: TGTGCCAGTAGACTACAGGGTTCTAATGAAAAACTGTTTTTT. This translates into CASRLQGSNEKLFF.

V usage is TRBV7-9 and J usage is TRBJ2-7; weak D call: TRBD2 (6 bases). CDR1 and CDR2 (germline): SEHNR, FQNEAQ (reference sequence). This CDR3 is built from 15 residues. V was pared by 5 bases and J by 2 bases, with 16 bases between. The CDR3 loop reads CASSASRGSTYEQYF. The CDR3 DNA reads TGTGCCAGCAGCGCCAGTCGGGGGTCGACCTACGAGCAGTACTTC.

The chain is built from TRBV28 and TRBJ1-1; TRBD1 aligns across 7 bases. The V gene's germline CDR1 is MDHEN and CDR2 SYDVKM. The CDR3 is 13 amino acids. Trimming cost V 3 bases and J 4 bases; bases outside gene matches: 2. The CDR3 bases are TGTGCCAGCAGTTTCCGACAGGGCACTGAAGCTTTCTTT. Translated, it gives CASSFRQGTEAFF.

The V and J genes are TRBV7-2 and TRBJ1-2, with D possibly TRBD1 on 5 matching bases. The CDR3 has 13 amino acids. Germline V gene data show CDR1 as SGHTA and CDR2 as FQGNSA. With 2 bases removed from V and 2 bases from J, the gap between germline ends came to 6 bases. The CDR3 sequence is CASSLRGNYGYTF. The CDR3 bases are TGTGCCAGCAGCTTAAGGGGCAACTATGGCTACACCTTC. The variable domain in full, with the rest retrieved from reference TRBV7-2 and TRBJ1-2, is GAGVSQSPSNKVTEKGKDVELRCDPISGHTALYWYRQSLGQGLEFLIYFQGNSAPDKSGLPSDRFSAERTGGSVSTLTIQRTQQEDSAVYLCASSLRGNYGYTFGSGTRLTVV.

V and J are TRBV6-5 and TRBJ2-5; D unclear. Trimming left V 4 bases short and J 7 bases short, with 7 bases between. Germline CDR1 MNHEY, CDR2 SVGAGI. The CDR3 runs 11 residues. CDR3 nucleotides: TGTGCCAGCAGTTTAGGCGGGACCCAGTACTTC. It codes for CASSLGGTQYF.

This chain uses TRBV28 with TRBJ2-7; possibly TRBD1 or TRBD2 for D (5 bases each). CDR1 is MDHEN, CDR2 SYDVKM, per germline. The V gene lost 10 bases and the J gene lost 3 bases, with 13 bases spanning the gap. CDR3 length: 12 residues. CDR3 in DNA: TGTGCCATCAAGGGGACGGACTACGAGCAGTACTTC. It codes for CAIKGTDYEQYF. Full variable domain (remainder filled in from reference TRBV28 and TRBJ2-7): DVKVTQSSRYLVKRTGEKVFLECVQDMDHENMFWYRQDPGLGLRLIYFSYDVKMKEKGDIPEGYSVSREKKERFSLILESASTNQTSMYLCAIKGTDYEQYFGPGTRLTVT.

V usage is TRBV28 and J usage is TRBJ1-6, with a tentative D call TRBD1 (6 bases). Germline values: CDR1 MDHEN, CDR2 SYDVKM. V gave up 4 bases and J gave up 4 bases, with 14 bases separating them. The CDR3 contains 16 residues. The CDR3 spells CASSSWGTNYNSPLHF. In DNA, the CDR3 is TGTGCCAGCAGTTCCTGGGGGACAAATTATAATTCACCCCTCCACTTT.

The V gene is TRBV11-3, the J gene TRBJ1-1, with D perhaps matching TRBD1 (5 bases). Germline V gene lookup returns CDR1 SGHNT and CDR2 YENEEA. There are 14 residues in the CDR3. The V end lost 1 base, the J end lost 4 bases, and 10 bases lay between the germline ends. CDR3: CASSLGGGSTEAFF. The CDR3 DNA reads TGTGCCAGCAGCTTAGGTGGGGGGAGCACTGAAGCTTTCTTT.

This clone has only a few counts. The V and J genes are TRBV10-1 and TRBJ2-7; D is unresolved. V was clipped by 5 bases and J by 1 base, with 9 bases between them. Germline-derived CDR1 and CDR2 are WNHNN and SYGVQD (reference sequence). The CDR3 is 13 residues long. The CDR3 loop reads CASSPGRSYEQYF. The CDR3 coding sequence is TGCGCCAGCAGTCCGGGCAGGTCCTACGAGCAGTACTTC.

This rearrangement joins TRBV4-2 to TRBJ1-6, with 8 bases aligning to TRBD1. With V trimmed by 0 bases and J by 7 bases, 8 bases remained unmatched. The CDR3 consists of 17 residues. CDR1 is LGHNA, CDR2 YNFKEQ, per germline. The CDR3, as DNA: TGTGCCAGCAGCCAAGATCCTCGGGGACAGGACAATTCACCCCTCCACTTT. Translating it yields CASSQDPRGQDNSPLHF.

This clone has only one observation. A read error may account for a junction end that differs from germline. The chain's CDR3 is CASSLDRDNQPQHF. CDR3 DNA: TGTGCCAGTAGTCTAGACAGGGACAATCAGCCCCAGCATTTT. This chain joins TRBV19 and TRBJ1-5; 7 nucleotides match TRBD1. The CDR3 length is 14 residues. The germline gives CDR1 LNHDA, CDR2 SQIVND (reference sequence).

The chain links TRBV10-2 to TRBJ2-5; 8 nucleotides match TRBD1. CDR1 and CDR2 from the germline V gene are WSHSY and SAAADI. The CDR3 is 14 amino acids. Losses at the gene ends were 3 bases for V and 10 bases for J; bases not matched to a gene: 10. The CDR3 here is CASSDGRGRVNQYF. The CDR3 DNA sequence: TGCGCCAGCAGTGACGGCAGGGGGCGCGTGAACCAGTACTTC.

This CDR3 reads CARSLGGTDTQYF. In DNA form, the CDR3 reads TGTGCCAGGTCCCTGGGCGGAACAGATACGCAGTATTTT. The V and J genes are TRBV2 and TRBJ2-3; D uncertain. V lost 9 bases to trimming and J lost 3 bases, with 13 bases between them. This CDR3 has 13 amino acids. Looked up from germline, CDR1 is SNHLY and CDR2 is FYNNEI. The full variable domain, rest sourced from reference TRBV2 and TRBJ2-3, is EPEVTQTPSHQVTQMGQEVILRCVPISNHLYFYWYRQILGQKVEFLVSFYNNEISEKSEIFDDQFSVERPDGSNFTLKIRSTKLEDSAMYFCARSLGGTDTQYFGPGTRLTVL.

This sequence joins TRBV19 and TRBJ1-6, with TRBD1 matching over 9 bases. Germline V gene data show CDR1 as LNHDA and CDR2 as SQIVND (reference sequence). This CDR3 comprises 15 residues. Losses at the gene ends were 5 bases for V and 6 bases for J; bases not matched to a gene: 5. CDR3 residues: CASSARTGANSPLHF. As DNA, the CDR3 is TGTGCCAGTAGTGCCAGGACAGGGGCTAATTCACCCCTCCACTTT.

The rearrangement uses TRBV5-5 and TRBJ1-2, with 7 bases that match TRBD1. Trimming removed 0 bases from V and 4 bases from J; junction bases left unmatched: 6. This CDR3 contains 15 residues. Germline lookup yields CDR1 SGHKS and CDR2 YYEKEE (reference sequence). CDR3 region: CASSLETGPSYGYTF. DNA for the CDR3: TGTGCCAGCAGCTTGGAGACAGGGCCATCCTATGGCTACACCTTC.

The chain links TRBV6-2 or TRBV6-3 to TRBJ2-2, with 8 bases identical to TRBD1. Germline V gene sequence: CDR1 MNHEY, CDR2 SVGEGT. The trim removed 6 bases at V and 1 base at J, leaving 7 bases unmatched. CDR3 length equals 16 residues. CDR3 DNA: TGTGCCAGCAGCCACCGACAGGGGAAGAACACCGGGGAGCTGTTTTTT. It specifies CASSHRQGKNTGELFF.

The chain combines TRBV5-4 with TRBJ1-2; 8 bases align to TRBD1. The CDR3 has 14 residues. CDR1 is SGHNT and CDR2 is YYREEE in the germline V gene (reference sequence). With 5 bases clipped from V and 5 bases from J, the junction kept 8 bases outside the gene matches. The CDR3 loop reads CASRSDRGEYGYTF. The CDR3 DNA follows: TGTGCCAGCAGATCCGACAGGGGAGAATATGGCTACACCTTC.

This chain links TRBV9 with TRBJ2-5; TRBD2 matches 12 bases. This CDR3 is 14 amino acids long. Germline assignment: CDR1 SGDLS and CDR2 YYNGEE. After removal of 5 bases from V and 9 bases from J, the junction contained 8 bases not matched to a gene. CDR3 DNA sequence: TGTGCCAGCAGTGCCACTAGCGGGGGGCTGTCCCAGTACTTC. It yields the protein CASSATSGGLSQYF.

This chain uses TRBV4-1 with TRBJ2-1, with TRBD2 matching over 14 bases. V lost 1 base and J lost 2; bases outside the gene matches: 1. Per germline, CDR1 MGHRA and CDR2 YSYEKL. The CDR3 extends over 17 amino acids. The CDR3 region has the DNA TGCGCCAGCAGCCAAGGACTAGCGGGGGGGCCCTACAATGAGCAGTTCTTC. Encoded protein: CASSQGLAGGPYNEQFF.

This chain joins TRBV12-5 and TRBJ2-2; the D is unclear. The germline V and J ends were trimmed by 6 bases and 0 bases, with 14 bases remaining between them. There are 16 residues in the CDR3. Germline V gene data show CDR1 as LGHNT and CDR2 as FRNRAP. CDR3 in DNA: TGTGCTAGTGGATTCAAGGGCGTTTCGAACACCGGGGAGCTGTTTTTT. Translating gives CASGFKGVSNTGELFF.